Shown below are 11 T cell receptor beta chains from a single sample sequenced in a study of cytomegalovirus exposure and HLA in healthy donors. Only in-frame clones appear in the TCRdb table, and some are missing; sequencing was by immunoSEQ multiplex PCR. The table has 120,000 or so clones, 90% to 97% seen once. Sequenced material: PBMCs. These receptors were taken from a man between 18 and 29 years old in good health and CMV-seronegative.

V is TRBV11-1 and J is TRBJ2-3; 10 nucleotides match TRBD2. Trimming removed 1 base from V and 3 bases from J; junction bases left unmatched: 7. The length of the CDR3 is 17 residues. CDR1 is SGHAT and CDR2 is FQDESV in the germline V gene (reference sequence). The CDR3 here is CASSLGSSGSWTDTQYF. The CDR3 DNA reads TGTGCCAGCAGCTTAGGTTCTAGCGGGAGTTGGACAGATACGCAGTATTTT.

V usage is TRBV30 and J usage is TRBJ2-5, with D perhaps matching TRBD2 (6 bases). V lost 1 base and J lost 0, with 9 bases in between. The CDR3 is made up of 14 amino acids. The germline V gene has CDR1 GTSNPN and CDR2 SVGIG (reference sequence). CDR3 sequence (DNA): TGTGCCTGGAGTGGGCAGCGGGACCAAGAGACCCAGTACTTC. Translated: CAWSGQRDQETQYF.

The rearrangement links TRBV5-5 to TRBJ2-7; unclear D gene. Per germline, CDR1 SGHKS and CDR2 YYEKEE (reference sequence). V was trimmed by 0 bases and J by 0 bases, leaving 10 bases between them. The CDR3 is 15 residues long. The CDR3 spells CASSLAAPSSYEQYF. The CDR3 coding sequence is TGTGCCAGCAGCTTGGCGGCGCCTAGCTCCTACGAGCAGTACTTC.

In this sample, this clone turned up once. The chain carries TRBV5-6 and TRBJ1-5, with D perhaps matching TRBD1 (6 bases). This CDR3 is 15 amino acids long. V was trimmed by 0 bases and J by 4 bases, leaving 11 bases between them. The germline gives CDR1 SGHDT, CDR2 YYEEEE. CDR3 in amino acids: CASSLGRGYNQPQHF. Here the CDR3 DNA reads TGTGCCAGCAGCTTGGGTAGGGGGTATAATCAGCCCCAGCATTTT.

This clone appeared a single time. This rearrangement joins TRBV18 to TRBJ2-7; 10 bases line up with TRBD1. The germline V gene encodes CDR1 KGHSH and CDR2 LQKENI. The V gene end was trimmed by 4 bases and the J gene end by 5 bases; junction bases not matched to a gene: 14. The CDR3 covers 17 residues. CDR3 bases: TGTGCCAGCTCACTCACTCGCCCGGGACAGGGGAAACACGAGCAGTACTTC. Amino acid sequence: CASSLTRPGQGKHEQYF.

This clone came up once. V and J are TRBV30 and TRBJ2-2; 8 positions agree with TRBD2. Germline trimming cut 5 bases from V and 4 bases from J; bases unmatched to any gene: 9. CDR1 is GTSNPN and CDR2 is SVGIG in the germline V gene (reference sequence). The CDR3 loop spans 15 amino acids. CDR3 nucleotide sequence: TGTGCCTGGCTTTCGGGGAGCGGGAGCACCGGGGAGCTGTTTTTT. Residues: CAWLSGSGSTGELFF.

The chain combines TRBV7-2 with TRBJ2-2; possible D gene TRBD2, 7 bases. The germline CDR1 and CDR2 sequences are SGHTA and FQGNSA. Deletions cut 5 bases from V and 5 bases from J, with 12 bases between. This CDR3 is 14 amino acids long. CDR3 nucleotide sequence: TGTGCCAGCAGCCCGCGGGGGCAAACCGGGGAGCTGTTTTTT. Its translation: CASSPRGQTGELFF.

The chain couples TRBV13 to TRBJ2-5; possible D gene TRBD2, 5 bases. V lost 5 bases, J lost 5 bases, and 15 bases lay in between. The CDR3 is made up of 14 amino acids. Germline V CDR1 and CDR2: PRHDT, FYEKMQ (reference sequence). In DNA, the CDR3 is TGTGCCAGCAGCCACCGGGAAGGAGAGGAGACCCAGTACTTC. Translated: CASSHREGEETQYF.

The chain uses TRBV6-1 and TRBJ2-7; TRBD2 matches 11 bases. J was trimmed by 4 bases and V by 6 bases; bases with no gene match: 5. Germline V gene sequence: CDR1 MNHNS, CDR2 SASEGT. The CDR3 is 14 residues long. The CDR3 sequence is CASRSGTSGYEQYF. CDR3 DNA sequence: TGTGCCAGCAGATCCGGGACTAGCGGATACGAGCAGTACTTC.

The V gene is TRBV5-1, the J gene TRBJ2-3; D perhaps matches TRBD2 (6 bases). Germline CDR1 and CDR2: SGHRS and YFSETQ. Trimming left V 3 bases short and J 1 base short, with 9 bases between. This CDR3 comprises 14 residues. CDR3 sequence (DNA): TGCGCCAGCAGCTCGAGACTAGGCACAGATACGCAGTATTTT. Protein sequence: CASSSRLGTDTQYF. Full variable domain (outside the CDR3, taken from reference TRBV5-1 and TRBJ2-3): KAGVTQTPRYLIKTRGQQVTLSCSPISGHRSVSWYQQTPGQGLQFLFEYFSETQRNKGNFPGRFSGRQFSNSRSEMNVSTLELGDSALYLCASSSRLGTDTQYFGPGTRLTVL.

Here the CDR3 reads CASSLVAGATDTQYF. The CDR3 coding sequence is TGTGCCAGCAGCTTGGTGGCGGGAGCCACAGATACGCAGTATTTT. V is TRBV5-4 and J is TRBJ2-3, with 7 bases identical to TRBD2. This CDR3 comprises 15 residues. V lost 0 bases, J lost 2 bases, and 3 bases stayed unmatched. The germline CDR1 and CDR2 sequences are SGHNT and YYREEE (reference sequence).